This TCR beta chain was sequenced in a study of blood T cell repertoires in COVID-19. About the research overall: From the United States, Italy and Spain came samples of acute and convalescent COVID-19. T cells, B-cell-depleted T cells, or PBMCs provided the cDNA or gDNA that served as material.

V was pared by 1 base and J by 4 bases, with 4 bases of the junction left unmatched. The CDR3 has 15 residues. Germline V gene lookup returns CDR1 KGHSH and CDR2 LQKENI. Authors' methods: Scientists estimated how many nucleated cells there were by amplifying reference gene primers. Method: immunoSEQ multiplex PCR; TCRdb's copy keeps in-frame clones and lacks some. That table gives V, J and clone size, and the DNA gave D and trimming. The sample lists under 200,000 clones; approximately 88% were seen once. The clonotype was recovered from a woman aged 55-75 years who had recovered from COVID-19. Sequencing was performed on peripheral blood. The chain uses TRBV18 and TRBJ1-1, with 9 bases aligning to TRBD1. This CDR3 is CASSPRQGGGTEAFF. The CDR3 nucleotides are TGTGCCAGCTCACCACGACAGGGGGGTGGCACTGAAGCTTTCTTT. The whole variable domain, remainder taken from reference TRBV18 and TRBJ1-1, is NAGVMQNPRHLVRRRGQEARLRCSPMKGHSHVYWYRQLPEEGLKFMVYLQKENIIDESGMPKERFSAEFPKEGPSILRIQQVVRGDSAAYFCASSPRQGGGTEAFFGQGTRLTVV.